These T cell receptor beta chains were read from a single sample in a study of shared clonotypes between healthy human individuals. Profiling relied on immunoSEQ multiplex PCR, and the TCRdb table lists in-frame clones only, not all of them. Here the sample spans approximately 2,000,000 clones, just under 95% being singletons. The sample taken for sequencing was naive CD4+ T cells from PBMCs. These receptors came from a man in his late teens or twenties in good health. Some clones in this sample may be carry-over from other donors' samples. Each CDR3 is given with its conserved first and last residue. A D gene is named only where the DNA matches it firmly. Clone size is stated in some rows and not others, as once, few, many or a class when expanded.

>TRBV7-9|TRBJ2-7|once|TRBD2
CASSLVSGSISEQYF
TGTGCCAGCAGCTTAGTTAGCGGGAGTATCAGCGAGCAGTACTTC
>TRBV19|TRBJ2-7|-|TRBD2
CASSNPRRLAGTYEQYF
TGTGCCAGTAGTAACCCCCGGCGGCTAGCGGGAACCTACGAGCAGTACTTC
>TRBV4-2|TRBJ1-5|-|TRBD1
CASSLQGEGNQPQHF
TGTGCCAGCAGCCTACAGGGGGAGGGCAATCAGCCCCAGCATTTT
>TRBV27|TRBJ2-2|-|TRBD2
CASSSGLAGTGELFF
TGTGCCAGCAGTTCGGGACTAGCGGGGACCGGGGAGCTGTTTTTT
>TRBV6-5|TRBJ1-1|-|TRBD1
CAGRRDRVREAFF
TGTGCCGGCAGGCGGGACAGGGTTCGTGAAGCTTTCTTT
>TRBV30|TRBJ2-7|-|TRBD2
CAWSLGLADYEQYF
TGTGCCTGGAGCTTGGGACTAGCGGACTACGAGCAGTACTTC
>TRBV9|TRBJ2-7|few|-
CASSVDPRGPPNEQYF
TGTGCCAGCAGCGTAGACCCCCGAGGGCCCCCCAACGAGCAGTACTTC
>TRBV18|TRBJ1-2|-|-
CASSPDWAGLHGYTF
TGTGCCAGCTCACCAGATTGGGCAGGTTTACATGGCTACACCTTC
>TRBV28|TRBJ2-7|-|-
CASSSGVTRETSYEQYF
TGTGCCAGCAGTTCCGGGGTAACTCGAGAAACCTCCTACGAGCAGTACTTC
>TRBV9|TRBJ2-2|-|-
CASSVVGSGGTGELFF
TGTGCCAGCAGCGTAGTCGGGAGTGGAGGCACCGGGGAGCTGTTTTTT
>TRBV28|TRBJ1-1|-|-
CASRRGFAEAFF
TGTGCCAGTAGAAGGGGATTCGCTGAAGCTTTCTTT
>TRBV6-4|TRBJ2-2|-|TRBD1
CASRHRGDTGELFF
TGTGCCAGCAGGCACAGGGGGGACACCGGGGAGCTGTTTTTT
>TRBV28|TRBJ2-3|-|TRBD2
CASSLWGRGGPGDTQYF
TGTGCCAGCAGTTTATGGGGAAGGGGAGGGCCGGGAGATACGCAGTATTTT
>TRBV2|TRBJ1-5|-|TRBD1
CASSVVRGNNQPQHF
TGTGCCAGCAGTGTGGTCAGGGGGAATAATCAGCCCCAGCATTTT
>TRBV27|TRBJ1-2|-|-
CASGRGIYGYTF
TGTGCCAGCGGAAGGGGTATTTACGGCTACACCTTC
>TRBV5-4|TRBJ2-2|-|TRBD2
CASSLELAGAYTGELFF
TGTGCCAGCAGCTTGGAGCTAGCGGGAGCCTACACCGGGGAGCTGTTTTTT
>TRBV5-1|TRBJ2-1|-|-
CASSLLTETSYNEQFF
TGCGCCAGCAGCTTGTTGACAGAGACATCCTACAATGAGCAGTTCTTC
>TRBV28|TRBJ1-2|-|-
CASSFPQGGDPYYGYTF
TGTGCCAGCAGTTTCCCCCAAGGGGGAGACCCCTACTATGGCTACACCTTC
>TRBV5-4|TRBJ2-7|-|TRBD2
CASSTTSGSGEQYF
TGTGCCAGCAGCACGACTAGCGGGAGCGGCGAGCAGTACTTC
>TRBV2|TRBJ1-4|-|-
CASSAYRADEKLFF
TGTGCCAGCAGTGCATACAGGGCCGATGAAAAACTGTTTTTT
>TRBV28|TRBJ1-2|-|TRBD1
CASSIRQGALGYTF
TGTGCCAGCAGTATACGACAGGGGGCGTTGGGCTACACCTTC
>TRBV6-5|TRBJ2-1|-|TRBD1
CASGLLTGANEQFF
TGTGCCAGCGGTCTTCTGACAGGGGCCAATGAGCAGTTCTTC
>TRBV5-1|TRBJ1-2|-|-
CASSARTDYGYTF
TGCGCCAGCAGCGCCCGGACGGACTATGGCTACACCTTC
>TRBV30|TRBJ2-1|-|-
CAWSEFNEQFF
TGTGCCTGGAGTGAGTTTAATGAGCAGTTCTTC
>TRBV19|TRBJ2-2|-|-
CATREYTGELFF
TGTGCCACTCGAGAATACACCGGGGAGCTGTTTTTT
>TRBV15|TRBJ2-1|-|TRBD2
CATSRGEGLAGSYNEQFF
TGTGCCACCAGCAGAGGTGAGGGACTAGCGGGAAGCTACAATGAGCAGTTCTTC
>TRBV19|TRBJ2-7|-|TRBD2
CASSQQRTSGKQQYF
TGTGCCAGTAGCCAACAACGGACTAGCGGGAAACAGCAGTACTTC
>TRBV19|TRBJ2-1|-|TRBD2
CASSVLGGTYNEQFF
TGTGCCAGTAGTGTATTGGGGGGGACCTACAATGAGCAGTTCTTC
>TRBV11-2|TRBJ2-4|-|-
CASSLDRRAQEYF
TGTGCCAGCAGCTTAGATAGAAGGGCCCAGGAGTACTTC
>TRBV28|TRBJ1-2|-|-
CASSLALAYGYTF
TGTGCCAGCAGTTTGGCATTAGCCTATGGCTACACCTTC
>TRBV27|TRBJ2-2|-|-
CASSRRGQNFGIGELFF
TGTGCCAGCAGCCGAAGGGGTCAGAACTTTGGGATCGGGGAGCTGTTTTTT
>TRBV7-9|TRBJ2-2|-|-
CASSFSSTGELFF
TGTGCCAGCAGCTTTTCTTCAACCGGGGAGCTGTTTTTT
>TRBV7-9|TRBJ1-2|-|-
CASSFVWGNPYGYTF
TGTGCCAGCAGCTTTGTTTGGGGCAACCCCTATGGCTACACCTTC
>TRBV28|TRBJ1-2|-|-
CASSPSANRYGYTF
TGTGCCAGCAGTCCTTCCGCAAACCGTTATGGCTACACCTTC
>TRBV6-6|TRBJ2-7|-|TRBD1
CASSSTTTGGGEQYF
TGTGCCAGCAGTTCCACAACAACAGGGGGCGGGGAGCAGTACTTC
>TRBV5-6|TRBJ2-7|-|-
CASSPPGPRAYEQYF
TGTGCCAGCAGCCCACCTGGTCCCCGGGCCTACGAGCAGTACTTC
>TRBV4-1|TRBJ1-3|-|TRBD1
CASSPGQAISISGNTIYF
TGCGCCAGCAGCCCCGGACAGGCGATTTCAATCTCTGGAAACACCATATATTTT
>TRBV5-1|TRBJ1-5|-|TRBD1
CASSLGDRASNQPQHF
TGCGCCAGCAGCTTGGGGGACAGGGCTAGCAATCAGCCCCAGCATTTT
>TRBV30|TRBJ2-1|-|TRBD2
CAWIPGAGGFGEQFF
TGTGCCTGGATCCCAGGGGCGGGAGGCTTCGGTGAGCAGTTCTTC
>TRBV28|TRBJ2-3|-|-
CASSFGTRGPDTQYF
TGTGCCAGCAGTTTCGGGACTAGGGGGCCAGATACGCAGTATTTT